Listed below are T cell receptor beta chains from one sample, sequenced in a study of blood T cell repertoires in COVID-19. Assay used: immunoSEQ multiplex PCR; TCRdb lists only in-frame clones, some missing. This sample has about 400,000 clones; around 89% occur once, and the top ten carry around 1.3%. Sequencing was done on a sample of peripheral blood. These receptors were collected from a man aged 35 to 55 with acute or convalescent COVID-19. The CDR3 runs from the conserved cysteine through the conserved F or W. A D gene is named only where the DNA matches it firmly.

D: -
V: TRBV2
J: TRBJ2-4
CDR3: CASSESLLRGGSKNIQYF

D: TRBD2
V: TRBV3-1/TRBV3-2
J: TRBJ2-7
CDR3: CASSQCRLAGPCEQYF

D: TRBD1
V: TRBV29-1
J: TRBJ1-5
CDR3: CSVKGQGNQPQHF

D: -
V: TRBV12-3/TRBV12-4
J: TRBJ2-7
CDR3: CASPGVALGEQYF

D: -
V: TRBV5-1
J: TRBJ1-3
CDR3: CASSLGGTSGNTIYF

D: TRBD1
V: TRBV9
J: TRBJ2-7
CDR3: CASSEGALLYEQYF

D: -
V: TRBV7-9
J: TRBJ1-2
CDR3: CASSLDEGLVYGYTF

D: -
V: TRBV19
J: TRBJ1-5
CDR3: CASSMRGSNQPQHF

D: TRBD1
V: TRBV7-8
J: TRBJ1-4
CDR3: CASSEWTGLSLEEDEKLFF

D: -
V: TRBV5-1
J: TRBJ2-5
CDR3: CASSFTRVETQYF

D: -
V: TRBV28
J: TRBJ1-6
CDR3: CASRAVDSPLHF

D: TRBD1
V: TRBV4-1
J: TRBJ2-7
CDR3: CASSQATGPEQYF

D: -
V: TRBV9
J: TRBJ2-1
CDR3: CASSVGQYNEQFF

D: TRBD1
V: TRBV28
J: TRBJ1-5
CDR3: CASSFRRGRVGNQPQHF

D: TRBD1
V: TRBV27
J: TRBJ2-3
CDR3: CASSFLTGTGGYLSQYF

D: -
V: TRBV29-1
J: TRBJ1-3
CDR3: CSVATVLSGNTIYF

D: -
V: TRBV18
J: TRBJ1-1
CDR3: CASSPGGVNTEAFF

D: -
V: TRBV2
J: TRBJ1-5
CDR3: CASSVVPGEINQPQHF

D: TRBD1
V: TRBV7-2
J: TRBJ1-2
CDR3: CASSDRTGGEYGYTF

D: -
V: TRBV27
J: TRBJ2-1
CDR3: CASSRGGSYNEQFF

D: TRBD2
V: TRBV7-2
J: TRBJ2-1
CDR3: CASRAAGGRSNEQFF

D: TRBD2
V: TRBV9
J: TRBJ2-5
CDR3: CASSVSGGARETQYF

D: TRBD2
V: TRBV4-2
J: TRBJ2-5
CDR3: CASSQERGGPETQYF

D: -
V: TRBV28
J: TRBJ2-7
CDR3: CASSHNYEQYF

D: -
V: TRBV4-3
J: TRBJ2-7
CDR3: CASSQGLRRRPYEQYF

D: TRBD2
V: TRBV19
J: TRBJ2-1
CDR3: CARTSGHNEQFF

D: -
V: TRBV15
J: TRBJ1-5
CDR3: CATSRDQQPQHF

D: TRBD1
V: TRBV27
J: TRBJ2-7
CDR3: CASSSSPRGLYEQYF

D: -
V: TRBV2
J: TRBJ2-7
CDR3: CASSDQGLTYEQYF

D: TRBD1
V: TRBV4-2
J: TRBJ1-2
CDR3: CASSQEQGAWGYTF

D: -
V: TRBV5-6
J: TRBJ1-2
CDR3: CASSPPQVGVYGYTF

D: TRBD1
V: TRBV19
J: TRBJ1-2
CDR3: CASRPPGQRTYGYTF

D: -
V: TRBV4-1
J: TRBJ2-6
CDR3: CASSQAGSGANVLTF

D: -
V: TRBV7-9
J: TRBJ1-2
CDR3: CASSLASSYGYTF

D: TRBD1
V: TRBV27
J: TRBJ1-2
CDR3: CASSQGGAGGADYGYTF

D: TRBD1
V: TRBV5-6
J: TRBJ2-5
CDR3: CASSRGTGGWETQYF

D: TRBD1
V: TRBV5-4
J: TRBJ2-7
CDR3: CASSPDGWTGGNEQYF